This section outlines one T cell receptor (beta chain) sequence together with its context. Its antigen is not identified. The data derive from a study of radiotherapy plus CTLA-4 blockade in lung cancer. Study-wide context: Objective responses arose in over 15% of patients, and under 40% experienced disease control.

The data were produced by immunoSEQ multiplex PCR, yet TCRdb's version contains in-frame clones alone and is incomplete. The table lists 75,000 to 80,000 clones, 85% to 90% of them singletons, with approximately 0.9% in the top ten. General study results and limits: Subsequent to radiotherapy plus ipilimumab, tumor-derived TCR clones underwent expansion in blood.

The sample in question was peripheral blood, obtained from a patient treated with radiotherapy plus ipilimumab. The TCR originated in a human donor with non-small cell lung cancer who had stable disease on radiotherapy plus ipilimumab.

The CDR3 protein is CASSLRTAKNTEAFF. In DNA form, the CDR3 reads TGTGCCAGCAGCTTACGGACCGCGAAGAACACTGAAGCTTTCTTT. The rearrangement links TRBV11-2 to TRBJ1-1; D is ambiguous. The CDR3 is 15 amino acids. Germline CDR1 and CDR2: SGHAT and FQNNGV. The V and J ends lost 2 bases and 1 base respectively, with 11 bases between them.